This T cell receptor beta chain was profiled in a study of cytomegalovirus exposure and HLA in healthy donors. General observations from the study: When analyzed later, the rates of TCR association showed variation by HLA locus, with DRB1 the most and HLA-C the fewest. An analysis that came later showed most CMV-associated TCR beta chains appearing HLA-restricted.

Worth noting for this clone: The antigen remains undetermined.

The length of the CDR3 is 13 residues. Trimming stripped 3 bases from V and 6 bases from J, with 12 bases between. The germline V gene has CDR1 GTSNPN and CDR2 SVGIG (reference sequence). The study ran its PCR with 60 Vbeta and 13 Jbeta primers. As handled by the study authors: A later analysis tallied some 80 million unique TCR beta chains, 9.5 million to 14 million of them shared. Clones were sequenced by immunoSEQ multiplex PCR, and TCRdb holds only the in-frame ones, with some missing. V and J calls and clone size are those listed in that table; D and trimming were worked out from the DNA. The data contain some 180,000 clones, under 85% of them singletons.

The TCR originated in a male donor in good health and CMV-seronegative. Material for sequencing was PBMCs. The chain couples TRBV30 to TRBJ1-5, with D maybe TRBD1 (5 bases). The CDR3 loop reads CAWSGTFGQPQHF. The CDR3 DNA reads as TGTGCCTGGAGCGGGACTTTCGGTCAGCCCCAGCATTTT.